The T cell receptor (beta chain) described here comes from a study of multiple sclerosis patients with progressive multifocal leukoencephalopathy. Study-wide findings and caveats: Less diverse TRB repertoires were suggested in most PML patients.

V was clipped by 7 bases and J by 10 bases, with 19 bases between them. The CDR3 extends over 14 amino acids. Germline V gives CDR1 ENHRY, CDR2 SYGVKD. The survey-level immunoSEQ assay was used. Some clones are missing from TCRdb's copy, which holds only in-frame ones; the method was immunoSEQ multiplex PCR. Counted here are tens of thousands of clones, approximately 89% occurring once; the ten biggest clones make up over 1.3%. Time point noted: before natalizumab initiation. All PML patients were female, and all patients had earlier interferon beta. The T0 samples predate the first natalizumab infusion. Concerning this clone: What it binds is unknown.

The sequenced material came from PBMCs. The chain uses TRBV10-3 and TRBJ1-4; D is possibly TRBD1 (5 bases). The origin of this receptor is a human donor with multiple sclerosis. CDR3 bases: TGTGCCATCAAAGGGGAGGGTAATGTTGGAAAACTGTTTTTT. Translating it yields CAIKGEGNVGKLFF.